This passage covers 12 T cell receptor beta chains from one sample sequenced in a study of PD-1 blockade in classical Hodgkin lymphoma. TCRdb's table, derived via immunoSEQ multiplex PCR, lists solely in-frame clones and lacks some. The table includes more than 40,000 clones, approximately 70% detected once. Relapse was seen in all patients after autologous stem cell transplantation, and brentuximab vedotin exposure was variable. The sequencing used peripheral blood mononuclear cells (PBMCs), collected before the second cycle of nivolumab. These receptor sequences come from a human donor with classical Hodgkin lymphoma.

This chain joins TRBV27 and TRBJ2-7; 9 bases are shared with TRBD2. CDR3 length equals 14 residues. The J segment lost 6 bases and the V segment lost 5 bases, leaving 8 bases of the junction unmatched. The germline CDR1 and CDR2 sequences are MNHEY and SMNVEV (reference sequence). In DNA form, the CDR3 reads TGTGCCAGCAGTACCGTAGCGGGAGTCCCCGAGCAGTACTTC. This encodes CASSTVAGVPEQYF.

This chain joins TRBV7-9 and TRBJ2-7; no firm D call. V dropped 4 bases and J dropped 5 bases, with 9 bases sitting between them. CDR1 and CDR2 (germline): SEHNR, FQNEAQ (reference sequence). The CDR3 is 12 residues long. The CDR3 loop is CASSSFGNEQYF. DNA of the CDR3: TGTGCCAGCAGCTCTTTCGGTAACGAGCAGTACTTC.

This chain links TRBV30 with TRBJ1-2; TRBD1 agrees at 9 bases. The CDR3 contains 16 residues. CDR1 and CDR2 from the germline V gene are GTSNPN and SVGIG (reference sequence). V lost 3 bases, J lost 0 bases, and 8 bases stayed unmatched. In DNA form, the CDR3 reads TGTGCCTGGAGCCGGGACAGGGCTTCTACTAACTATGGCTACACCTTC. It encodes CAWSRDRASTNYGYTF.

This sequence joins TRBV7-2 and TRBJ1-2; tentative D call: TRBD1 (5 bases). The V end lost 7 bases, the J end lost 5 bases, and 20 bases lay between the germline ends. The CDR3 is 15 residues long. The germline V gene has CDR1 SGHTA and CDR2 FQGNSA. CDR3 sequence: CASNGRTGGDYGYTF. The CDR3 DNA sequence: TGTGCCAGCAACGGGCGAACCGGGGGTGATTATGGCTACACCTTC.

This clone occurred once. The chain uses TRBV4-1 and TRBJ1-1; D remains unclear. Germline CDR1 and CDR2: MGHRA and YSYEKL. The CDR3 consists of 10 residues. Trimming removed 6 bases from V and 8 bases from J, with 7 bases in between. CDR3 DNA: TGCGCCAGCAGTTACAGAGAAGCTTTCTTT. It specifies CASSYREAFF.

The CDR3 sequence is CASSYSAPPNTGELFF. The CDR3, as DNA: TGTGCCAGCAGTTACTCGGCCCCTCCGAACACCGGGGAGCTGTTTTTT. The chain combines TRBV6-5 with TRBJ2-2, with D hard to call. CDR3 length equals 16 residues. CDR1 is MNHEY and CDR2 is SVGAGI in the germline V gene. The V end was cut by 0 bases, the J end by 0 bases, with 8 bases between.

Points on this clone: At one boundary the junction diverges from the germline segment, which might be a read error. CDR3 in DNA: TGCAGCGTTGAAGAGCCCCAGTACTTC. Its protein is CSVEEPQYF. The gene calls are TRBV29-1 and TRBJ2-5; no definite D call. There are 9 residues in the CDR3. Germline values: CDR1 SQVTM, CDR2 ANQGSEA. Based on the CDR3 plus reference TRBV29-1 and TRBJ2-5, the full variable domain is SAVISQKPSRDICQRGTSLTIQCQVDSQVTMMFWYRQQPGQSLTLIATANQGSEATYESGFVIDKFPISRPNLTFSTLTVSNMSPEDSSIYLCSVEEPQYFGPGTRLLVL.

The V call is TRBV30, the J call TRBJ2-5; possible D gene TRBD2, 6 bases. Germline-derived CDR1 and CDR2 are GTSNPN and SVGIG (reference sequence). V was clipped by 3 bases and J by 6 bases, with 20 bases between them. The CDR3 spans 15 residues. The CDR3: CAWSAGPAGLKTQYF. The CDR3 DNA reads as TGTGCCTGGAGCGCCGGGCCTGCGGGGTTGAAGACCCAGTACTTC.

V gene TRBV6-5 combines with J gene TRBJ1-3; no definite D call. The CDR3 is 16 residues long. CDR1 is MNHEY, CDR2 SVGAGI, per germline. Trimming shortened V by 0 bases and J by 4 bases, and 13 bases separated the two germline ends. CDR3 in DNA: TGTGCCAGCAGTTACTCTATCTCGTCCTGGGGAAACACCATATATTTT. Encoded protein: CASSYSISSWGNTIYF.

This clone was recorded once. The chain recombines TRBV5-6 with TRBJ2-3; D possibly corresponds to TRBD2 (6 bases). The CDR3 sequence is 16 residues long. Trimming cost V 0 bases and J 1 base, with 12 bases left between them. Per the germline V gene, CDR1 is SGHDT and CDR2 is YYEEEE. CDR3 protein: CASSLAVAAGTDTQYF. DNA of the CDR3: TGTGCCAGCAGCTTGGCCGTAGCGGCTGGCACAGATACGCAGTATTTT.

This clone was picked up a small number of times. V is TRBV25-1 and J is TRBJ1-5; D is uncertain. CDR3 length: 14 amino acids. CDR1 MGHDK and CDR2 SYGVNS come from the germline V gene. The ends were cut back, 3 bases at V and 10 bases at J, with 16 bases in the middle. DNA for the CDR3: TGTGCCAGCAGTGAGCTCAGCTCCCTCCGTCCCCAGCATTTT. Translation gives CASSELSSLRPQHF.

V gene TRBV19 combines with J gene TRBJ1-5; D may be TRBD1 (6 bases). V dropped 6 bases and J dropped 4 bases, with 13 bases sitting between them. CDR1 and CDR2 from the germline V gene are LNHDA and SQIVND (reference sequence). The CDR3 length is 14 residues. The chain's CDR3 is CASRVGQINQPQHF. The CDR3 DNA sequence: TGTGCCAGTAGGGTTGGACAGATTAATCAGCCCCAGCATTTT.